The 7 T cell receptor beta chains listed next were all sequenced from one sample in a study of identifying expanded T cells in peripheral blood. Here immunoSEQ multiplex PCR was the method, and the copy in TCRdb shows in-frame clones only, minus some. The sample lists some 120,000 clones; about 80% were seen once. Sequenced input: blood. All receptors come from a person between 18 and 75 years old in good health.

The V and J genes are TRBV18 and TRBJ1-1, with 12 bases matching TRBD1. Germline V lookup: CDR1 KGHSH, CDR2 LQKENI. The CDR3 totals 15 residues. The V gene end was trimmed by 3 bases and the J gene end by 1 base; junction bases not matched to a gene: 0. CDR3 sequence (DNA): TGTGCCAGCTCACCGGGACAGGGGGCGAACACTGAAGCTTTCTTT. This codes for CASSPGQGANTEAFF.

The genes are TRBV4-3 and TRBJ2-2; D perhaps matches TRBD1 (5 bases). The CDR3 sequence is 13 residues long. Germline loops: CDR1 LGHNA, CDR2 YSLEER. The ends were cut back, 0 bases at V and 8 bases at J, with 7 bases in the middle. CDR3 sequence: CASSQEAGGELFF. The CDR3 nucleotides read TGCGCCAGCAGCCAAGAGGCAGGGGGGGAGCTGTTTTTT.

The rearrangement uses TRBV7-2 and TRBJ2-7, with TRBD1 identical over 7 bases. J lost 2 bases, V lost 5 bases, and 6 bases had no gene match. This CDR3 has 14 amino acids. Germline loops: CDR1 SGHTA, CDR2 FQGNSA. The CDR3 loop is CASSPRQGTYEQYF. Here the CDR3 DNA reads TGTGCCAGCAGCCCTCGACAGGGAACCTACGAGCAGTACTTC.

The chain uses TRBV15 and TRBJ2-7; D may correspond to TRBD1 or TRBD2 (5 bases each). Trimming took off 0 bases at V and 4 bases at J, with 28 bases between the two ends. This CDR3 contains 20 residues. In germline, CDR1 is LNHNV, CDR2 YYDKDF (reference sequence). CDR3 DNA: TGTGCCACCAGCAGAGATAGTCCCGAGAGGTCGGGTGGGACGAGATACGAGCAGTACTTC. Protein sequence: CATSRDSPERSGGTRYEQYF.

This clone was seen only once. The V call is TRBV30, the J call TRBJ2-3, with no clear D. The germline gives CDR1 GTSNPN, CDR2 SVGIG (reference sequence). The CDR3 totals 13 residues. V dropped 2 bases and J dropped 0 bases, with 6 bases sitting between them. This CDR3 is CAWSWVSTDTQYF. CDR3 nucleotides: TGTGCCTGGAGTTGGGTTAGCACAGATACGCAGTATTTT.

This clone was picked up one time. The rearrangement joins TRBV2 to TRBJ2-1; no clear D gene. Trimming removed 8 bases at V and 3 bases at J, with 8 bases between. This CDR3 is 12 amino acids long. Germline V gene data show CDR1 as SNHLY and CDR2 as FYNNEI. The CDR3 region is CASQGYYNEQFF. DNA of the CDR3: TGTGCCAGCCAAGGGTACTACAATGAGCAGTTCTTC.

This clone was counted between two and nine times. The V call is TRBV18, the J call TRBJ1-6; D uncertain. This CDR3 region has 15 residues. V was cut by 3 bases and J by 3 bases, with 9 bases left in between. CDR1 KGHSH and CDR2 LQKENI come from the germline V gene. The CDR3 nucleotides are TGTGCCAGCTCACCCAGTCCGGGCTATAATTCACCCCTCCACTTT. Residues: CASSPSPGYNSPLHF.